This T cell receptor (beta chain) was sequenced in a study of T cells in Graves' hyperthyroidism and ophthalmopathy (dated by TCRdb to the late 2010s). The study in broad terms: Peripheral blood was sampled at the time of initial diagnosis, prior to any treatment. To identify TCR V-J signatures that set the groups apart, the researchers used a discovery cohort of about a hundred patients, made up of 40 to 45 with Graves' ophthalmopathy and 57 with stable Graves' hyperthyroidism. Prospective prediction of ophthalmopathy was tested in an independent validation cohort consisting of some 18 hyperthyroidism patients and approximately 16 patients who later progressed to ophthalmopathy. The roughly 100 discovery patients were divided at random into training and test sets in a 7:3 ratio. In several Graves' hyperthyroidism patients, the study also compared T-cell repertoires from thyroid tissue with T-cell repertoires from blood. Once sampling was done, hyperthyroidism patients were given methimazole at a starting dose of 30 mg daily, whereas ophthalmopathy patients were given high-dose intravenous methylprednisolone. According to the paper, TCR Vbeta CDR3 sequencing was carried out on some 130 peripheral blood samples, which came from fewer than 50 ophthalmopathy, under 85 hyperthyroidism and some 17 progressor patients. On the study overall, not on this receptor specifically: No statistical method was used to fix the sample size in advance, and group allocation was not hidden from the investigators. In validation, the model predicted progression to ophthalmopathy a median of about 6.8 months before onset, with approximately 68% sensitivity and roughly 72% specificity. A model built on a 13 V-J signature distinguished ophthalmopathy from stable hyperthyroidism, reaching about 88% sensitivity and 81.08% specificity in cross-validation and 80%/75% in testing. Most expanded thyroid clonotypes (frequency above 0.001) were also detected in blood, a finding suggesting that blood repertoires may reflect thyroid immune responses.

Amplification of TCR beta CDR3 regions was carried out from RNA transcripts. A first-round RT-PCR of the TCR CDR3 used the HTBI primer set with the Qiagen OneStep RT-PCR kit. Libraries were constructed in a second round of multiplex PCR, after which size selection and purification were performed. Libraries were sequenced paired-end with 100 bp reads on an Illumina HiSeq2000. The source study handled its data this way. Raw data were processed with SOAPnuke, discarding reads with adapters, uncalled bases, mean Phred below 15, or no exact constant-primer or identifier match. High-quality paired reads were merged using COPE v1.2.5, and each unique nucleotide sequence was defined as a clonotype. Clonotypes were aligned to IMGT TRBV, TRBD and TRBJ reference segments using MiTCR v1.1. Analysis was restricted to V-J combinations with a frequency above 0.0001, which covered approximately 99% of repertoires. The TCS score was defined as F50 (clonal expansion) divided by E x V (chaos), with BLOSUM62-based TCRdist calculated between CDR3 peptides within each V-J. Welch's t-statistics and random forest reduced some 510 V-J features to 10 to 15, which were used in a naive Bayes classifier (R e1071). TCRdb cleaned the public reads at Q25 with fastp, built clones with MiXCR and kept in-frame beta chains. Entries that share a CDR3 protein sequence are merged under the most common genes and DNA. These V and J calls originate from TCRdb's pipeline instead of the authors' own analysis. The table for this sample lists about 720,000 distinct CDR3 sequences; 18% of them were counted only once. The top ten hold over 15% of the sample.

This clonotype appeared a few times. Its specific antigen is unknown. No much larger clone is present one base from it, and per-base qualities are unavailable. Hyperthyroidism patients were newly diagnosed, with disease duration under 2 months, and aged 18 to 65 years. Patients with uncontrolled infections, other autoimmune diseases, pregnancy or lactation were excluded. Diagnoses were established on the basis of clinical symptoms, serum thyroxine and TRAb, thyroid ultrasound, and orbital computed tomography. For progressor patients, blood was drawn at the first diagnosis of hyperthyroidism, before any ophthalmopathy symptoms had appeared. PBMCs were isolated from 10 ml of fresh peripheral blood by Ficoll-Paque density gradient centrifugation. Progressor patients were first diagnosed with Graves' hyperthyroidism and then developed ophthalmopathy during follow-up. Total RNA was extracted using Trizol reagent, and RNA quality was assessed on an Agilent 2100 Bioanalyzer.

V gives up 6 bases and J gives up 3 bases, and the segment between their germline ends measures 18 bases. CDR1 MNHNS and CDR2 SASEGT were looked up in the germline V gene. There are 16 amino acids in the CDR3, from cysteine to phenylalanine inclusive. Solely the CDR3 DNA is kept, with 48 bases framed from the first base. Sequenced input: blood. This TCR came from a woman aged 45-65 years with Graves' hyperthyroidism that later progressed to Graves' ophthalmopathy. The sequence is built from TRBV6-1 and TRBJ1-5; TRBD1 is possibly the D segment (6 matching bases). The CDR3 protein: CASSRQVRPYNQPQHF. The DNA sequence is given as TGTGCCAGCAGCCGACAGGTCCGCCCTTACAATCAGCCCCAGCATTTT.